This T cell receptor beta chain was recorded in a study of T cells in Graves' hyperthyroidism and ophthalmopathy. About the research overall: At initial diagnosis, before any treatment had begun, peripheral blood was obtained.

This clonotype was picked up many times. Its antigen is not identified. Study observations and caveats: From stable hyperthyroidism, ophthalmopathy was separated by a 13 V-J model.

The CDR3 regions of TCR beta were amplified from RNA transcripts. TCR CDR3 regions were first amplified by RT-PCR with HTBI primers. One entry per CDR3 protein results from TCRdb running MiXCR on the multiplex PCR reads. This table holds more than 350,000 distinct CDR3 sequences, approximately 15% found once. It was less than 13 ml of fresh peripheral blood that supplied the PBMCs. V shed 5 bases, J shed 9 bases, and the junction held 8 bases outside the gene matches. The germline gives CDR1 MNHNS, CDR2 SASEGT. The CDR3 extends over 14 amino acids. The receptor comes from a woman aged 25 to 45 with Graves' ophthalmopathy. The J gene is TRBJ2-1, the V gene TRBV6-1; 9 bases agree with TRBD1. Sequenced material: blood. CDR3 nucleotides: TGTGCCAGCAGTTCCGGGACAGGGCTTAGTGAGCAGTTCTTC. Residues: CASSSGTGLSEQFF.